This T cell receptor beta chain comes out of a study of technical replicates of blood from a handful of donors. CDR3 length: 15 residues. V lost 6 bases to trimming and J lost 4 bases; unmatched junction nucleotides: 8. The germline gives CDR1 MNHEY, CDR2 SVGAGI. TCRdb keeps only in-frame clones here, not all; method: immunoSEQ multiplex PCR. There are about 72,000 clones in the sample; roughly 90% occur only once, and approximately 0.37% lies in the top ten. The V gene is TRBV6-5, the J gene TRBJ2-1, with 8 bases that match TRBD1. Material: T cells isolated from PBMCs. This sequence was found in a human donor in good health. The CDR3 region has the DNA TGTGCCAGCAGCCCCGGGACAGGAAGTTACAATGAGCAGTTCTTC. Translated, it gives CASSPGTGSYNEQFF.